The rows below give T cell receptor beta chains drawn from one sample of a study of T cell changes during pregnancy in multiple sclerosis. The repertoire was sequenced with immunoSEQ multiplex PCR; TCRdb's copy has only in-frame clones and lacks some. The data contain 37,000 or so clones, 91% of them singletons. This specimen consisted of CD4+ T cells from peripheral blood mononuclear cells, obtained in the second trimester of pregnancy. These receptors all stem from a female donor in good health, enrolled as a control in a pregnancy study. Both conserved end residues are part of each CDR3. D genes are given only for firm matches. Rows give clone size only sometimes, using once, few, many, or a class for an expanded clone.

d_call,cdr3_length,clone_size,j_call,v_call,cdr3_aa,cdr3_nt
NA,13,NA,TRBJ1-2,TRBV6-6,CASSYSGEVGYTF,TGTGCCAGCAGTTACTCAGGGGAAGTTGGCTACACCTTC
NA,14,NA,TRBJ1-1,TRBV7-3,CASSWTVGGTEAFF,TGTGCCAGCAGCTGGACCGTGGGAGGCACTGAAGCTTTCTTT
NA,13,NA,TRBJ1-1,TRBV9,CASSVVVNTEAFF,TGTGCCAGCAGCGTAGTAGTGAACACTGAAGCTTTCTTT
TRBD1,14,NA,TRBJ2-1,TRBV7-8,CASSRGQIFDEQFF,TGTGCCAGCAGCCGGGGACAGATTTTCGATGAGCAGTTCTTC
NA,14,NA,TRBJ2-7,TRBV18,CASSPSDVSYEQYF,TGTGCCAGCTCACCGTCAGATGTCTCCTACGAGCAGTACTTC
TRBD1,18,NA,TRBJ1-2,TRBV7-2,CASSSGGQGRLRNYGYTF,TGTGCCAGCAGCTCCGGCGGACAGGGGAGACTTAGAAACTATGGCTACACCTTC
TRBD1,11,NA,TRBJ1-1,TRBV20-1,CSARAGQRAFF,TGCAGTGCTAGAGCGGGACAGCGGGCTTTCTTT
TRBD1,15,NA,TRBJ1-4,TRBV28,CASSLGQGQNEKLFF,TGTGCCAGCAGTTTGGGACAGGGGCAGAATGAAAAACTGTTTTTT
NA,18,NA,TRBJ1-2,TRBV19,CASSPEGRGSFSNYGYTF,TGTGCCAGTAGTCCAGAGGGACGGGGGTCTTTTTCTAACTATGGCTACACCTTC
TRBD2,15,NA,TRBJ2-5,TRBV5-6,CASSLERGGDETQYF,TGTGCCAGCAGCTTGGAGCGGGGGGGGGATGAGACCCAGTACTTC
NA,15,NA,TRBJ2-3,TRBV5-1,CASSQDFPSTDTQYF,TGCGCCAGCAGCCAGGACTTTCCGAGCACAGATACGCAGTATTTT
NA,16,NA,TRBJ1-4,TRBV15,CATSRDAFKSRVGLFF,TGTGCCACCAGCAGAGATGCGTTTAAGTCCCGGGTGGGACTGTTTTTT
NA,12,NA,TRBJ1-1,TRBV6-5,CASSYMTFEAFF,TGTGCCAGCAGTTACATGACATTCGAAGCTTTCTTT
NA,13,NA,TRBJ1-3,TRBV7-9,CASSSAGGNTIYF,TGTGCCAGCAGCTCGGCAGGGGGAAACACCATATATTTT
TRBD2,17,NA,TRBJ2-1,TRBV14,CASSHAARTSGIYEQFF,TGTGCCAGCAGCCATGCAGCCCGGACTAGCGGGATCTATGAGCAGTTCTTC
NA,12,few,TRBJ1-2,TRBV19,CASSISVYGYTF,TGTGCCAGTAGTATTTCAGTCTATGGCTACACCTTC
TRBD1,15,NA,TRBJ1-4,TRBV5-1,CASSLRQGSNEKLFF,TGCGCCAGCAGCTTAAGACAGGGTAGTAATGAAAAATTGTTTTTT
TRBD2,16,NA,TRBJ2-7,TRBV4-2,CASSPLSGTSPNEQYF,TGTGCCAGCAGCCCCCTTAGCGGGACCTCTCCCAACGAGCAGTACTTC
TRBD1,12,NA,TRBJ1-6,TRBV30,CARGTGMRPLHF,TGTGCCCGAGGGACAGGGATGAGGCCCCTCCACTTT
NA,18,NA,TRBJ1-4,TRBV28,CASKKLRLRVATNEKLFF,TGTGCCAGCAAGAAACTTAGACTCCGAGTCGCAACTAATGAAAAACTGTTTTTT
TRBD1,14,NA,TRBJ1-6,TRBV6-1,CASSEVPGQGNLHF,TGTGCCAGCAGTGAAGTTCCTGGACAGGGGAATCTCCACTTT
TRBD1,16,NA,TRBJ1-5,TRBV19,CASSGQGAMGNQPQHF,TGTGCCAGTAGCGGACAGGGGGCGATGGGCAATCAGCCCCAGCATTTT
TRBD2,14,NA,TRBJ2-5,TRBV6-4,CASRTSGGQETQYF,TGTGCCAGCAGGACTAGCGGGGGGCAAGAGACCCAGTACTTC
TRBD1,15,NA,TRBJ1-5,TRBV19,CASSMISTGGASQHF,TGTGCCAGTAGTATGATATCGACAGGGGGAGCTTCCCAGCATTTT
NA,17,NA,TRBJ1-2,TRBV30,CAWGGHSRSLRGYGYTF,TGTGCCTGGGGTGGCCATTCCCGATCCCTAAGGGGGTATGGCTACACCTTC
NA,14,NA,TRBJ2-5,TRBV5-4,CASSPGTLQETQYF,TGTGCCAGCAGCCCGGGGACTCTACAAGAGACCCAGTACTTC
TRBD1,15,NA,TRBJ2-7,TRBV11-2,CASSQDRRKSYEQYF,TGTGCCAGCAGCCAGGACAGGAGGAAGTCCTACGAGCAGTACTTC
NA,13,few,TRBJ2-7,TRBV6-1,CASRWTYFYEQYF,TGTGCCAGCCGATGGACATATTTCTACGAGCAGTACTTC
NA,15,once,TRBJ1-2,TRBV4-2,CASGGDRQYGYGYTF,TGTGCCAGCGGCGGAGACAGACAGTATGGCTATGGCTACACCTTC
TRBD2,15,NA,TRBJ2-1,TRBV6-5,CASSSGTSGRGEQFF,TGTGCCAGCAGTTCCGGGACTAGCGGGAGAGGAGAGCAGTTCTTC
NA,16,once,TRBJ1-1,TRBV5-4,CASSLGHRPMNTEAFF,TGTGCCAGCAGCTTGGGACACCGACCCATGAACACTGAAGCTTTCTTT
TRBD2,18,NA,TRBJ2-5,TRBV4-1,CASSQDVLAGAMGETQYF,TGCGCCAGCAGCCAAGATGTACTAGCGGGAGCTATGGGGGAGACCCAGTACTTC
NA,17,once,TRBJ2-6,TRBV10-3,CAISESGGVGGANVLTF,TGTGCCATCAGTGAGTCCGGGGGAGTCGGTGGGGCCAACGTCCTGACTTTC
TRBD2,13,NA,TRBJ2-2,TRBV19,CASSGLYTGELFF,TGTGCCAGCTCGGGACTATACACCGGGGAGCTGTTTTTT
TRBD1,13,once,TRBJ2-1,TRBV5-1,CASHRGQDNEQFF,TGCGCCAGCCACAGGGGGCAGGACAATGAGCAGTTCTTC
TRBD2,14,NA,TRBJ2-5,TRBV27,CASSTLAGAGTQYF,TGTGCCAGCAGTACCCTAGCGGGGGCAGGGACCCAGTACTTC
TRBD2,17,few,TRBJ2-3,TRBV7-6,CASSPSTSGPITDTQYF,TGTGCCAGCAGCCCCTCGACTAGCGGGCCCATCACAGATACGCAGTATTTT
NA,15,NA,TRBJ2-6,TRBV5-5,CASSSLEAGANVLTF,TGTGCCAGCAGCTCCTTAGAAGCTGGGGCCAACGTCCTGACTTTC
TRBD2,13,NA,TRBJ2-5,TRBV27,CASSRGGEETQYF,TGTGCCAGCAGTCGCGGGGGAGAAGAGACCCAGTACTTC
NA,8,NA,TRBJ1-2,TRBV20-1,CSGDGYTF,TGCAGTGGAGATGGCTACACCTTC
NA,18,NA,TRBJ2-6,TRBV13,CASSDRIRTTSGANVLTF,TGTGCCAGCAGCGACCGTATCCGGACAACCTCTGGGGCCAACGTCCTGACTTTC
TRBD1,19,NA,TRBJ2-1,TRBV7-9,CASSLGQVDVFGSYNEQFF,TGTGCCAGCAGCCTAGGACAGGTGGATGTATTTGGGTCCTACAATGAGCAGTTCTTC
TRBD2,19,NA,TRBJ2-4,TRBV7-7,CASSSIKGLAGGLENIQYF,TGTGCTAGCAGCTCTATAAAGGGACTAGCGGGGGGGCTTGAAAACATTCAGTACTTC
TRBD1,17,NA,TRBJ1-4,TRBV15,CATSRDGTGSTNEKLFF,TGTGCCACCAGCAGGGATGGGACAGGGTCTACTAATGAAAAACTGTTTTTT
TRBD2,19,NA,TRBJ2-7,TRBV27,CASSDARLAGVPRGHEQYF,TGTGCCAGCTCCGATGCTAGGCTAGCGGGAGTCCCGCGGGGGCACGAGCAGTACTTC
TRBD2,16,NA,TRBJ2-3,TRBV18,CASSPLSGSTTDTQYF,TGTGCCAGCTCACCACTCAGCGGGAGTACTACAGATACGCAGTATTTT